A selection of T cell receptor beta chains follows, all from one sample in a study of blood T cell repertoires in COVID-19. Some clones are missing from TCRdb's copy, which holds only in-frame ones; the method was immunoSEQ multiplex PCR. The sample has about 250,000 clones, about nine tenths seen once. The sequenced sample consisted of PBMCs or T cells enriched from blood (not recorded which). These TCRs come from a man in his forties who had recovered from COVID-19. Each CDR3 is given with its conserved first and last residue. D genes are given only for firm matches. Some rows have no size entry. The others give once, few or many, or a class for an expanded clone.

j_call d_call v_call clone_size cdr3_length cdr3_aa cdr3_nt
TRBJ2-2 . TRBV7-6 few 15 CASSLQGMDTGELFF TGTGCCAGCAGCTTACAGGGGATGGACACCGGGGAGCTGTTTTTT
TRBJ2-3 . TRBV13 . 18 CASSLGPRGRFGTDTQYF TGTGCCAGCAGCTTAGGGCCCCGAGGCCGCTTTGGTACAGATACGCAGTATTTT
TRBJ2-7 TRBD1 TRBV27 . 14 CASSLSTGGHEQYF TGTGCCAGCAGTTTATCAACAGGGGGTCACGAGCAGTACTTC
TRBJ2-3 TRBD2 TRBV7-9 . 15 CASSLASGVTDTQYF TGTGCCAGCAGCTTAGCTAGCGGGGTCACAGATACGCAGTATTTT
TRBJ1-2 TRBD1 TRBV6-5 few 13 CAHETGRLYGYTF TGTGCCCATGAGACAGGGCGCCTCTATGGCTACACCTTC
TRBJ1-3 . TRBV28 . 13 CGSGGKAGNTIYF TGTGGATCGGGGGGTAAAGCTGGAAACACCATATATTTT
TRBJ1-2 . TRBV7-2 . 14 CASSVRTGDYGYTF TGTGCCAGCAGCGTCCGGACGGGGGACTATGGCTACACCTTC
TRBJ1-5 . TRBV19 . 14 CASSIEEGLGPQHF TGTGCCAGTAGTATAGAGGAGGGCCTGGGGCCCCAGCATTTT
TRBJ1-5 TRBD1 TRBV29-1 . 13 CSAGQGFNQPQHF TGCAGCGCCGGACAGGGTTTCAATCAGCCCCAGCATTTT
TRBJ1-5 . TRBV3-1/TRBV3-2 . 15 CASSQATGLNQPQHF TGTGCCAGCAGCCAAGCTACGGGTCTCAATCAGCCCCAGCATTTT
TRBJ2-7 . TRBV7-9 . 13 CASSLPGAYEQYF TGTGCCAGCAGCTTGCCCGGGGCCTACGAGCAGTACTTC
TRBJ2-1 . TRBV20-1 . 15 CSASKPGLPYNEQFF TGCAGTGCTAGTAAACCGGGACTCCCCTACAATGAGCAGTTCTTC
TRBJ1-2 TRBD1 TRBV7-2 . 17 CASSLDAGQGATRGYTF TGTGCCAGCAGCTTAGATGCGGGACAGGGGGCAACACGGGGCTACACCTTC
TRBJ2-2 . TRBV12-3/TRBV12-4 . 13 CASSWRPGGELFF TGTGCCAGCAGTTGGCGGCCCGGCGGGGAGCTGTTTTTT
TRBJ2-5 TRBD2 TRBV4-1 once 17 CASSQDGTSGGGETQYF TGCGCCAGCAGCCAAGATGGGACTAGCGGAGGGGGAGAGACCCAGTACTTC
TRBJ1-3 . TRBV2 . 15 CASLYTGGTGNTIYF TGTGCTTCCCTATACACGGGGGGAACTGGAAACACCATATATTTT
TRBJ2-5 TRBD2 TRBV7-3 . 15 CASSLTDQLAGIRYF TGTGCCAGCAGCTTAACGGATCAACTAGCGGGGATTCGGTACTTC
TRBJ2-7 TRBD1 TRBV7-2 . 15 CASSRFQGAEYEQYF TGTGCCAGCAGCCGTTTCCAGGGGGCCGAGTACGAGCAGTACTTC
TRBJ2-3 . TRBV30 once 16 CARSQLASGSTDTQYF TGTGCCCGGAGCCAGCTGGCCAGCGGGAGCACAGATACGCAGTATTTT
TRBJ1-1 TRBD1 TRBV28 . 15 CASSTGQGAATEAFF TGTGCCAGCAGTACTGGACAGGGTGCGGCAACTGAAGCTTTCTTT
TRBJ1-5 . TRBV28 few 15 CASSTPMLGSKPQHF TGTGCCAGCAGTACCCCCATGTTGGGCAGCAAGCCCCAGCATTTT
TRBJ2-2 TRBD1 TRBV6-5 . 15 CASTRQGGNTGELFF TGTGCCAGCACCCGACAGGGGGGGAACACCGGGGAGCTGTTTTTT
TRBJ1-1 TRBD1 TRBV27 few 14 CASLGTGSYTEAFF TGTGCCAGCTTGGGGACAGGGTCTTACACTGAAGCTTTCTTT
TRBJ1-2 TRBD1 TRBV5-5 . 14 CASSSTQGAYGYTF TGTGCCAGCAGCTCCACCCAGGGGGCCTATGGCTACACCTTC
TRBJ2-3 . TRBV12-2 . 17 CASRLAPWTGWTDTQYF TGTGCAAGTCGCTTAGCGCCCTGGACAGGTTGGACAGATACGCAGTATTTT
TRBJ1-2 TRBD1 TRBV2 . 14 CASSEMGQGDGYTF TGTGCCAGCAGTGAAATGGGACAGGGGGATGGCTACACCTTC
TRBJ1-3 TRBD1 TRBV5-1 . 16 CASSYRDRDSGNTIYF TGCGCCAGCAGCTACCGGGACAGAGACTCTGGAAACACCATATATTTT
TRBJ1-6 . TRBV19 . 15 CASNQSHRGNSPLHF TGTGCCAGTAACCAATCCCACAGAGGGAATTCACCCCTCCACTTT
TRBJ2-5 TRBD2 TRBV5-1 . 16 CASSPLAGVLGETQYF TGCGCCAGCAGCCCCTTAGCGGGGGTCCTGGGGGAGACCCAGTACTTC
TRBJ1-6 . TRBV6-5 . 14 CASSSAQRLSPLHF TGTGCCAGCAGTTCCGCTCAGAGACTCTCACCCCTCCACTTT
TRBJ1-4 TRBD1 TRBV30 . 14 CAWSSTGVNEKLFF TGTGCCTGGAGTTCGACAGGGGTGAATGAAAAACTGTTTTTT
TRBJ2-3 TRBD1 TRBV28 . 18 CASSLWRTGEGWADTQYF TGTGCCAGCAGTTTATGGAGGACAGGGGAAGGGTGGGCAGATACGCAGTATTTT
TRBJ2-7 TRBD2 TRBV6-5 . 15 CASSYSLAGGHEQYF TGTGCCAGCAGTTACTCGCTAGCGGGGGGGCATGAGCAGTACTTC
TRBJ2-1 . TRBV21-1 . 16 CASSKAVRGTGDEQFF TGTGCCAGCAGCAAAGCGGTGCGGGGCACGGGCGATGAGCAGTTCTTC
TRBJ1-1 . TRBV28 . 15 CATKTPGPKNTEAFF TGTGCCACCAAGACTCCGGGTCCTAAGAACACTGAAGCTTTCTTT
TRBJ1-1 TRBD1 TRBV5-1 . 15 CASSPGQGEGTEAFF TGCGCCAGCAGCCCTGGACAGGGGGAGGGCACTGAAGCTTTCTTT
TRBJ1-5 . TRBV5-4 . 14 CASSLGGHNQPQHF TGTGCCAGCAGCTTGGGGGGCCACAATCAGCCCCAGCATTTT
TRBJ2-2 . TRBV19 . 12 CASTFEQGELFF TGTGCCAGTACGTTCGAACAGGGGGAGCTGTTTTTT
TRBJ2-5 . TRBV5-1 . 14 CASGEGAAGETQYF TGCGCCAGCGGTGAGGGAGCTGCTGGGGAGACCCAGTACTTC
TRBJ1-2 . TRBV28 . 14 CASSGWASKKGYTF TGTGCCAGCAGTGGGTGGGCGTCTAAGAAAGGCTACACCTTC
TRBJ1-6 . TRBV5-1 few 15 CASSLSVPYNSPLHF TGCGCCAGCAGCTTGTCGGTTCCCTATAATTCACCCCTCCACTTT
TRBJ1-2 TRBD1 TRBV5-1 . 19 CASSARQGGLNLEGYGYTF TGCGCCAGCAGCGCCCGACAGGGCGGGTTAAACCTTGAGGGCTATGGCTACACCTTC